These 5 T cell receptor beta chains came from one sample sequenced in a study of blood T cell repertoires in COVID-19. Profiled with immunoSEQ multiplex PCR; TCRdb holds only in-frame clones, not every one. The data hold 250,000 to 300,000 clones, with roughly nine tenths observed a single time. Sequencing was done on a sample of peripheral blood. The receptors were gathered from a woman aged 45-65 years who had recovered from COVID-19.

This clone occurred once. The chain carries TRBV5-1 and TRBJ2-2; no clear D gene. Germline CDR1 and CDR2: SGHRS and YFSETQ. This CDR3 region has 14 residues. V shed 0 bases and J shed 3 bases, with 6 bases lying between them. CDR3 sequence (DNA): TGCGCCAGCAGCTTGGGAGTAGACACCGGGGAGCTGTTTTTT. It encodes CASSLGVDTGELFF. The full variable domain, its missing parts supplied by reference TRBV5-1 and TRBJ2-2, is KAGVTQTPRYLIKTRGQQVTLSCSPISGHRSVSWYQQTPGQGLQFLFEYFSETQRNKGNFPGRFSGRQFSNSRSEMNVSTLELGDSALYLCASSLGVDTGELFFGEGSRLTVL.

For this clone: One junction end does not reproduce the germline sequence, and a read error may be involved. This chain links TRBV7-7 with TRBJ2-1; 10 bases map to TRBD2. Looked up from germline, CDR1 is SSHAT and CDR2 is FNYEAQ (reference sequence). CDR3 length: 16 amino acids. The CDR3 sequence: CASSLATSGIVGEQFF. CDR3 sequence (DNA): TGTGCTAGCAGCTTAGCCACTAGCGGGATTGTTGGTGAGCAGTTCTTC.

This sequence joins TRBV30 and TRBJ1-2; the D gene is possibly TRBD1 (5 bases). This CDR3 is 13 amino acids long. V was trimmed by 2 bases and J by 2 bases, leaving 9 bases between them. The germline V gene encodes CDR1 GTSNPN and CDR2 SVGIG (reference sequence). CDR3 protein: CAWSSSGNYGYTF. The CDR3 nucleotides read TGTGCCTGGAGTAGTTCAGGGAACTATGGCTACACCTTC.

The chain uses TRBV5-1 and TRBJ2-5; maybe TRBD2 (7 bases). The CDR3 loop spans 17 amino acids. The germline V gene has CDR1 SGHRS and CDR2 YFSETQ. Trimming shortened V by 0 bases and J by 5 bases, and 20 bases separated the two germline ends. This chain's CDR3 is CASSLEGGGPSGETQYF. The CDR3 DNA sequence: TGCGCCAGCAGCTTGGAAGGGGGAGGGCCCTCCGGGGAGACCCAGTACTTC.

The CDR3 spells CASSQVYAGREQFF. The CDR3 region has the DNA TGTGCCAGCAGCCAAGTTTACGCAGGCCGGGAGCAGTTCTTC. The rearrangement joins TRBV4-2 to TRBJ2-1, with unresolved D. Germline CDR1 and CDR2: LGHNA and YNFKEQ. The CDR3 covers 14 residues. The germline V and J ends were trimmed by 1 base and 10 bases, with 14 bases remaining between them.